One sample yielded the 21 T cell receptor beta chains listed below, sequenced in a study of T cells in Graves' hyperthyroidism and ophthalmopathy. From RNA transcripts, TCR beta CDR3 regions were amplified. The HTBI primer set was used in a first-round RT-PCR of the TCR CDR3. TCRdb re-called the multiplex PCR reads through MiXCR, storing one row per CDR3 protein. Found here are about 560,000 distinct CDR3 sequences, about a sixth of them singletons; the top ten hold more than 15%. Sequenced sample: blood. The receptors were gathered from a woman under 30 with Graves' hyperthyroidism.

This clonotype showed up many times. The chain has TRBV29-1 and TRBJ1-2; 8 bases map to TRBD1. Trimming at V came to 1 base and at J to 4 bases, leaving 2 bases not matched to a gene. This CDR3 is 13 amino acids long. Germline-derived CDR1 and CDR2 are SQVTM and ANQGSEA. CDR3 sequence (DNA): TGCAGCGTTGAAGTAACAGGGGGCTATGGCTACACCTTC. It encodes CSVEVTGGYGYTF.

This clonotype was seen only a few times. CDR3 coding DNA: TGTGCCAGCAGCGCTCAACAGTTAGATACGCAGTATTTT. Translating it yields CASSAQQLDTQYF. The chain combines TRBV7-2 with TRBJ2-3; D is undetermined. Per the germline V gene, CDR1 is SGHTA and CDR2 is FQGNSA. This CDR3 comprises 13 residues. Trimming shortened V by 5 bases and J by 5 bases, and 11 bases separated the two germline ends.

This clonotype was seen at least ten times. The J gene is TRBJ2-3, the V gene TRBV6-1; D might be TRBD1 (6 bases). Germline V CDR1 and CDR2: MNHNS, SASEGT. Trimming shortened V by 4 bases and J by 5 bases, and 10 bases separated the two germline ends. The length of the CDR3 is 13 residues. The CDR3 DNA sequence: TGTGCCAGCAGTGCGACCAGGGGAGATACGCAGTATTTT. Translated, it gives CASSATRGDTQYF.

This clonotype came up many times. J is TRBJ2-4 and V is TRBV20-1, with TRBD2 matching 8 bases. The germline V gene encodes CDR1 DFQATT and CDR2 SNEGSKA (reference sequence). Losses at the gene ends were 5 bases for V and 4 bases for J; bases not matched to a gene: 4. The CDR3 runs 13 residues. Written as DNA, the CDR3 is TGCAGTGCTGAACTAGCGGCAAAAAACATTCAGTACTTC. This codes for CSAELAAKNIQYF.

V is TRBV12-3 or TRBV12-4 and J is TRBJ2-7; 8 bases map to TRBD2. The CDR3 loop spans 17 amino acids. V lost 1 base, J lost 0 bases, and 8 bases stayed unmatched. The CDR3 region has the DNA TGTGCCAGCAGTTTAGATATTAGCGGGGCGCTCTCCTACGAGCAGTACTTC. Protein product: CASSLDISGALSYEQYF.

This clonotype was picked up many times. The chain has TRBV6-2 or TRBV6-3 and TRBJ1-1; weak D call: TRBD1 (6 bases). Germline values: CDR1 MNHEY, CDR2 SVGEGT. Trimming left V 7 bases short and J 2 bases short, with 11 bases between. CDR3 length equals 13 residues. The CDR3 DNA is TGTGCCAGCATCAACAGGGAAAACACTGAAGCTTTCTTT. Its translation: CASINRENTEAFF.

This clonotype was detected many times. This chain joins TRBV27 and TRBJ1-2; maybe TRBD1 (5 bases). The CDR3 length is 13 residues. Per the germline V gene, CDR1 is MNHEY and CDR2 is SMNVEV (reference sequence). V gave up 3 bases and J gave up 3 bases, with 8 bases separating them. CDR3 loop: CASSLGRYYGYTF. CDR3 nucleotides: TGTGCCAGCAGTTTGGGACGTTACTATGGCTACACCTTC.

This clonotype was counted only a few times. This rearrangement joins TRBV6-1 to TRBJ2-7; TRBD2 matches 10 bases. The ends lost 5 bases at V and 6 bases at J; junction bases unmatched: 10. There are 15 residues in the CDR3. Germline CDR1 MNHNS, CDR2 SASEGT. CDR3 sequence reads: CASSFLAGDLSEQYF. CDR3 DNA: TGTGCCAGCAGTTTCCTAGCGGGAGACCTCTCCGAGCAGTACTTC.

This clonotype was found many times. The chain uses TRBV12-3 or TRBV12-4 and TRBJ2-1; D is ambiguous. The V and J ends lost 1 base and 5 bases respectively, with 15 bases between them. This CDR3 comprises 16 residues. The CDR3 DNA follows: TGTGCCAGCAGTTTAGGCCCCTGGTGGGCTAACAATGAGCAGTTCTTC. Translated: CASSLGPWWANNEQFF.

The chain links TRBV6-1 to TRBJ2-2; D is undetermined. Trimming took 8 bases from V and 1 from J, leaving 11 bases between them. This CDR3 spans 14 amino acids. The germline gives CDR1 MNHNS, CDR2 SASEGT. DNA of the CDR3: TGTGCCAGCTCCTGGACGGAGAACACCGGGGAGCTGTTTTTT. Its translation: CASSWTENTGELFF.

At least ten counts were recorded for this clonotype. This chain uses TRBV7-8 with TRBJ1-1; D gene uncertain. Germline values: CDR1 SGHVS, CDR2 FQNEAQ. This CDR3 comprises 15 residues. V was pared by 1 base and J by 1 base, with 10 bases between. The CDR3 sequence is CASSLVATPNTEAFF. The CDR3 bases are TGTGCCAGCAGCTTAGTTGCAACACCGAACACTGAAGCTTTCTTT.

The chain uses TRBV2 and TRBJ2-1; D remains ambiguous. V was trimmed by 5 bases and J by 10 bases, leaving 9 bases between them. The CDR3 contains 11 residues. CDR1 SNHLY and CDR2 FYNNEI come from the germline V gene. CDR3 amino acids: CASSNQYEQFF. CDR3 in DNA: TGTGCCAGCAGTAACCAGTACGAGCAGTTCTTC.

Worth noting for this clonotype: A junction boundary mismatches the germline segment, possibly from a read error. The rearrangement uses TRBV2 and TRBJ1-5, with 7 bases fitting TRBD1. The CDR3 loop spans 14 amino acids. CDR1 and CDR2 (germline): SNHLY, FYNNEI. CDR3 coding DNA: TGTGCCGGCAGTCCAGACAGGGTCGATCAGCCCCAGCATTTT. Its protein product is CAGSPDRVDQPQHF.

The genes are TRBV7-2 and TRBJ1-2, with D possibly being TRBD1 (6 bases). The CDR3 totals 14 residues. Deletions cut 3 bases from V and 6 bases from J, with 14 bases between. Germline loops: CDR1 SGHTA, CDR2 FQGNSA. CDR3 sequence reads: CASSFRGQGDGYTF. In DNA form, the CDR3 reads TGTGCCAGCAGCTTCCGGGGGCAGGGTGATGGCTACACCTTC.

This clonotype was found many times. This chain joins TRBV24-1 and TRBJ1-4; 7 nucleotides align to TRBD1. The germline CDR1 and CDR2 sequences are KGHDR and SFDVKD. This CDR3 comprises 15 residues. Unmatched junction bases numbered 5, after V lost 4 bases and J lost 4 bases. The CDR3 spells CATSELGTDNEKLFF. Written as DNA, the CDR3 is TGTGCCACCAGTGAGCTCGGGACAGATAATGAAAAACTGTTTTTT.

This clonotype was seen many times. The CDR3: CASSLSYRVHEQYF. CDR3 nucleotide sequence: TGTGCCAGCAGTTTATCCTACAGGGTCCACGAGCAGTACTTC. This chain joins TRBV27 and TRBJ2-7; possible D gene TRBD1, 6 bases. This CDR3 spans 14 amino acids. CDR1 is MNHEY and CDR2 is SMNVEV in the germline V gene (reference sequence). V was cut by 0 bases and J by 5 bases, with 11 bases left in between.

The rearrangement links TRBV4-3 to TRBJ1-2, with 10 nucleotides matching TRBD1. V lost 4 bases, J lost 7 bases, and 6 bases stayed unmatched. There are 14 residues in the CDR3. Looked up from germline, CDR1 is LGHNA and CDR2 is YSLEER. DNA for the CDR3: TGCGCCAGCAGCCTTAGGGACAGGGGTAGTGGCTACACCTTC. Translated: CASSLRDRGSGYTF.

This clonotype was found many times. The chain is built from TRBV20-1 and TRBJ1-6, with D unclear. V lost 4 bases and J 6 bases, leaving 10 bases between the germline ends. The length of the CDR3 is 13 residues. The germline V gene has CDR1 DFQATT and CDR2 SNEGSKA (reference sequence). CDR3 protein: CSANDGGNSPLHF. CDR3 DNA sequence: TGCAGTGCTAATGACGGAGGTAATTCACCCCTCCACTTT.

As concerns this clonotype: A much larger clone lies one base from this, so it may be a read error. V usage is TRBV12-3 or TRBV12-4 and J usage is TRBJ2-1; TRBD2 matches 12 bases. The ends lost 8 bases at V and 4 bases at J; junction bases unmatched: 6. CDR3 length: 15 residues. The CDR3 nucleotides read TGTGCCAGCGTGTGGACTAGCGGGAAATACAATGAGCAGTTCTTC. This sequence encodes CASVWTSGKYNEQFF.

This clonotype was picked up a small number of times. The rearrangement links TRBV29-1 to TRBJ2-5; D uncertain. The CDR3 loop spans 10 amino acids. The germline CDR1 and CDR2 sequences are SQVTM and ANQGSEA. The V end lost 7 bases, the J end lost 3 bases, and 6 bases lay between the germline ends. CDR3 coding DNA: TGCAGCGCCGCCGAAGAGACCCAGTACTTC. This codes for CSAAEETQYF.

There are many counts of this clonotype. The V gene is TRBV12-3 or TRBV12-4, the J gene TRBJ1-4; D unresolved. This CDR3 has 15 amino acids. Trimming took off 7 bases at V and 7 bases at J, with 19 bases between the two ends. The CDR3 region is CASTAGRTIGEKLFF. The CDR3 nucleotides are TGTGCCAGCACCGCCGGACGGACCATCGGTGAAAAACTGTTTTTT.